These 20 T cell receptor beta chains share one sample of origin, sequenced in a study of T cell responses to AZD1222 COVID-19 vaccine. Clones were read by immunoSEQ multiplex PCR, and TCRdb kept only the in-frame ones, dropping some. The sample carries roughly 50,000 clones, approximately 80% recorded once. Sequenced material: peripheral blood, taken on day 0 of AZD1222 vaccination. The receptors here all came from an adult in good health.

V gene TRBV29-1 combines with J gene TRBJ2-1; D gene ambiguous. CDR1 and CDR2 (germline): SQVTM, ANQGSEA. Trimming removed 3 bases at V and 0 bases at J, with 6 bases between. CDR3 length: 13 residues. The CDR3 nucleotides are TGCAGCGTTGAGCCGAGCTCCTACAATGAGCAGTTCTTC. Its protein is CSVEPSSYNEQFF.

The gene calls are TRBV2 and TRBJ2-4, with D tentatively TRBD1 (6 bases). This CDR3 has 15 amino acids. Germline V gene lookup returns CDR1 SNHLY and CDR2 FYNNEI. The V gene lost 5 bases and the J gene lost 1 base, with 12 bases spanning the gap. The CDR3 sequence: CASSWQGMAKNIQYF. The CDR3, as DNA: TGTGCCAGCAGTTGGCAGGGGATGGCCAAAAACATTCAGTACTTC.

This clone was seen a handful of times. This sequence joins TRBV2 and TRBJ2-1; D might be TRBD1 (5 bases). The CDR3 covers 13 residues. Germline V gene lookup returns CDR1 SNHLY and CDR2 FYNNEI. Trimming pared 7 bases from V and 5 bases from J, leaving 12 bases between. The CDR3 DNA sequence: TGTGCCAGCATAGGGGCCTTCCACAATGAGCAGTTCTTC. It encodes CASIGAFHNEQFF.

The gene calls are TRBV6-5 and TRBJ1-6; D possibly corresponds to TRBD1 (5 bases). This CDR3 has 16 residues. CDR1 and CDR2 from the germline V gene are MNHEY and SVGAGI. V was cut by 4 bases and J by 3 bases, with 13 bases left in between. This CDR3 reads CASSLAGTLYNSPLHF. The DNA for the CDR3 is TGTGCCAGCAGTTTGGCAGGGACTCTCTATAATTCACCCCTCCACTTT.

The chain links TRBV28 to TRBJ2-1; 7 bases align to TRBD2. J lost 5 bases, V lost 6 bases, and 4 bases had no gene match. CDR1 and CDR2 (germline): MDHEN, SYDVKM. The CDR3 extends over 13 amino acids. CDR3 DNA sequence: TGTGCCAGCAGCAGCGGACTAGACAATGAGCAGTTCTTC. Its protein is CASSSGLDNEQFF.

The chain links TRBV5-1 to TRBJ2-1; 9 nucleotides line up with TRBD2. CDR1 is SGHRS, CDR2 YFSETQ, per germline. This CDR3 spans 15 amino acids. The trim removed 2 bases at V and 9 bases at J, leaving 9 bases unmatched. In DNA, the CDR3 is TGCGCCAGCAGCTTTAGCGGGGGCCGAACATTTGAGCAGTTCTTC. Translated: CASSFSGGRTFEQFF.

Here the CDR3 DNA reads TGTGCCACCAGTGACCCTAGTATTGACCGCGAGACCCAGTACTTC. Translated, it gives CATSDPSIDRETQYF. The chain couples TRBV24-1 to TRBJ2-5; D uncertain. V lost 4 bases and J lost 5, with 16 bases in between. The germline V gene encodes CDR1 KGHDR and CDR2 SFDVKD. This CDR3 spans 15 amino acids.

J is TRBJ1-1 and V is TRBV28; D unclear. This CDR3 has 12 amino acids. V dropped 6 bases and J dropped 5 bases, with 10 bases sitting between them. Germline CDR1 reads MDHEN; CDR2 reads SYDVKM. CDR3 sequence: CASSPLVTEAFF. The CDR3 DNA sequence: TGTGCCAGCAGCCCTTTGGTTACTGAAGCTTTCTTT.

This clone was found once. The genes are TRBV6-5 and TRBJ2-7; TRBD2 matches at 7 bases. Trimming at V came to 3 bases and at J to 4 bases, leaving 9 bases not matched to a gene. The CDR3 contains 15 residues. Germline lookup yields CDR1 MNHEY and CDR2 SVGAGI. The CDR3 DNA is TGTGCCAGCAGTTATATGGCAGAGGGAGGGTACGAGCAGTACGTC. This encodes CASSYMAEGGYEQYV.

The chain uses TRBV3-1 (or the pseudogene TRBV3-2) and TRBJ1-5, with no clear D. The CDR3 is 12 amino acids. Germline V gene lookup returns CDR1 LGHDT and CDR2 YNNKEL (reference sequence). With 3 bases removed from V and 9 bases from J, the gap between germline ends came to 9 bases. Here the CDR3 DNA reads TGTGCCAGCAGCCAGATGACGGGGCCCCAGCATTTT. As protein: CASSQMTGPQHF.

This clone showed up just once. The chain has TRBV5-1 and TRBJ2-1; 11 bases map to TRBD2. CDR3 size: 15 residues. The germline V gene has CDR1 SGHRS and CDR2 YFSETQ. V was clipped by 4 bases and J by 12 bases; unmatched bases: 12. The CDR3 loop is CASSPTSGSFSGQFF. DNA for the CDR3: TGCGCCAGCAGCCCTACTAGCGGGAGCTTCAGTGGGCAGTTCTTC.

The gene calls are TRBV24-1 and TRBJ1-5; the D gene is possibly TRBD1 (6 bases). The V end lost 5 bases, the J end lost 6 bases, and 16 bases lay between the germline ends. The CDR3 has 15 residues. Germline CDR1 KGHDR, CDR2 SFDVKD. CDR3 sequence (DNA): TGTGCCACCAGTGCCGAGACAGGACTTGGTCAGCCCCAGCATTTT. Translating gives CATSAETGLGQPQHF.

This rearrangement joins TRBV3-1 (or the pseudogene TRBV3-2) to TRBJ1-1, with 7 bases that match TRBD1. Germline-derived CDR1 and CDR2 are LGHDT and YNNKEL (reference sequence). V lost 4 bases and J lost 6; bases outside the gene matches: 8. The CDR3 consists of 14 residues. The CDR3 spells CASSPQGQGAEAFF. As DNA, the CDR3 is TGTGCCAGCAGCCCTCAGGGGCAGGGGGCTGAAGCTTTCTTT.

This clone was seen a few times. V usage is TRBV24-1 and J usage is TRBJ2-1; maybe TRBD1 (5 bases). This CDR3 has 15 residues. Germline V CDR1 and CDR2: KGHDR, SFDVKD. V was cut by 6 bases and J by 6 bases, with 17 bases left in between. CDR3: CATSPGQPFGNEQFF. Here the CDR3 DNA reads TGTGCCACCAGTCCAGGACAACCATTCGGCAATGAGCAGTTCTTC.

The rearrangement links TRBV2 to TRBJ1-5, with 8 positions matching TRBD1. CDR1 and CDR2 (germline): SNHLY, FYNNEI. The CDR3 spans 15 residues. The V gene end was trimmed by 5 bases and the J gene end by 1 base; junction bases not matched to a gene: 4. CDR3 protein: CASSFQGASNQPQHF. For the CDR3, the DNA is TGTGCCAGCAGTTTTCAGGGGGCGAGCAATCAGCCCCAGCATTTT.

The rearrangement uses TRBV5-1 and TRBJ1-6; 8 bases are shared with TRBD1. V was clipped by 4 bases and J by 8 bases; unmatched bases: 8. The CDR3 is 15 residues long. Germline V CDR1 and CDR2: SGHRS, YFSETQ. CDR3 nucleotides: TGCGCCAGCAGCCCGACAGGGGTCGTGGATTCACCCCTCCACTTT. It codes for CASSPTGVVDSPLHF. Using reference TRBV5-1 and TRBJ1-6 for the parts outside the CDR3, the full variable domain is KAGVTQTPRYLIKTRGQQVTLSCSPISGHRSVSWYQQTPGQGLQFLFEYFSETQRNKGNFPGRFSGRQFSNSRSEMNVSTLELGDSALYLCASSPTGVVDSPLHFGNGTRLTVT.

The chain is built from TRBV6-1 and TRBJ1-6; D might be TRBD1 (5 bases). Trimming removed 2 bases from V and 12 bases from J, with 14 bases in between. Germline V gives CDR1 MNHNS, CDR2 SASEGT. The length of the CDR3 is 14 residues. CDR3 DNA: TGTGCCAGCAGTGAACTCGGGGCAGGGCAACCCCTCCACTTT. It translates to CASSELGAGQPLHF.

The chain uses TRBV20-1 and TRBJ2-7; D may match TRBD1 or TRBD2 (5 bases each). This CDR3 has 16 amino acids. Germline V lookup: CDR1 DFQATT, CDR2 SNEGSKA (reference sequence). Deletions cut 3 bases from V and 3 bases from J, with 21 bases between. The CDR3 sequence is CSASGGIVGDRYEQYF. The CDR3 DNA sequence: TGCAGTGCTAGTGGGGGTATAGTGGGAGACCGCTACGAGCAGTACTTC.

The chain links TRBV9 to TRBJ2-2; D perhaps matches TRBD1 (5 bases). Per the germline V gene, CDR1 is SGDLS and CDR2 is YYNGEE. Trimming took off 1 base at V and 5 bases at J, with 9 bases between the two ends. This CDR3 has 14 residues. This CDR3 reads CASSVTRVTGELFF. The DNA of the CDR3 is TGTGCCAGCAGCGTAACCAGGGTAACCGGGGAGCTGTTTTTT.

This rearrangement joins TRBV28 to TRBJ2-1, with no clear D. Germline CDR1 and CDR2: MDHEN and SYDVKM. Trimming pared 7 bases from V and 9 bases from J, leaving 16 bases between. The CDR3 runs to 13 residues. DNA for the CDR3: TGTGCCAGCACAAAGGTGGGCTGGGGTGAGCAGTTCTTC. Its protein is CASTKVGWGEQFF.